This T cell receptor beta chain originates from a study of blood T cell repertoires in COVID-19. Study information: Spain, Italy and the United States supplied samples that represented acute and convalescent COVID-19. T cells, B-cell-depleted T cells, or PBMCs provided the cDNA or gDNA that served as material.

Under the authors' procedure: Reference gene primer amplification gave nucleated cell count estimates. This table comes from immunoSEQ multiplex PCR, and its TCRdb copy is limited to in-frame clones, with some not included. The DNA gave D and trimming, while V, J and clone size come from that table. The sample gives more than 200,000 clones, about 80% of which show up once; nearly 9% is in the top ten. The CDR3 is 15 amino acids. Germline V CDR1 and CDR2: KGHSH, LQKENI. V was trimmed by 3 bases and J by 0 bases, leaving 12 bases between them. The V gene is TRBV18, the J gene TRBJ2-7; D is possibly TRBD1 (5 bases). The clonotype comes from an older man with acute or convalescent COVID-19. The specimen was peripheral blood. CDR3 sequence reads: CASSPDQGSSYEQYF. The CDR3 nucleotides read TGTGCCAGCTCACCCGACCAGGGAAGCTCCTACGAGCAGTACTTC.